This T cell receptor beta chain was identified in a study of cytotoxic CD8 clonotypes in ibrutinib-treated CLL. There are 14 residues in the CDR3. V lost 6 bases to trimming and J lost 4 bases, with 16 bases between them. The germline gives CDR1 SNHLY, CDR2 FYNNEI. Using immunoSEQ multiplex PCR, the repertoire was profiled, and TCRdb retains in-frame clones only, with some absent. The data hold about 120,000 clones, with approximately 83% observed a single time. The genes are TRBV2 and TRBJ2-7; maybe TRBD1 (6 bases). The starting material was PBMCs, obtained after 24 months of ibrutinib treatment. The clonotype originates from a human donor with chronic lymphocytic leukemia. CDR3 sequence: CASRGLTGRYEQYF. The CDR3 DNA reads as TGTGCCAGCAGGGGTCTGACAGGCCGGTACGAGCAGTACTTC.